The clone carrying this T cell receptor beta chain was found a few times. What it binds is not known. Researchers divided each subset's genomic DNA evenly across several immunoSEQ plates. Some clones are missing from TCRdb's copy, which holds only in-frame ones; the method was immunoSEQ multiplex PCR. In the table there are approximately 510,000 clones, about four fifths of which are singletons. Donors were healthy HIV-negative adults without recently reported acute infections or vaccinations. This entry is derived from a study of shared clonotypes between healthy human individuals. Findings and limits, study-wide: Clonotype sharing among donors likely depends on sequencing depth.

This receptor was identified in a woman aged 40 to 50 in good health. Some clones in this sample may be carry-over from other donors' samples. What was sequenced was PBMCs.

This CDR3 reads CASSTTQGMNTEAFF. The CDR3, as DNA: TGTGCCAGCAGTACAACACAGGGAATGAACACTGAAGCTTTCTTT. The chain is built from TRBV6-1 and TRBJ1-1; D is possibly TRBD1 (6 bases). The germline V gene encodes CDR1 MNHNS and CDR2 SASEGT. This CDR3 contains 15 residues. The V gene lost 5 bases and the J gene lost 0 bases, with 13 bases spanning the gap.